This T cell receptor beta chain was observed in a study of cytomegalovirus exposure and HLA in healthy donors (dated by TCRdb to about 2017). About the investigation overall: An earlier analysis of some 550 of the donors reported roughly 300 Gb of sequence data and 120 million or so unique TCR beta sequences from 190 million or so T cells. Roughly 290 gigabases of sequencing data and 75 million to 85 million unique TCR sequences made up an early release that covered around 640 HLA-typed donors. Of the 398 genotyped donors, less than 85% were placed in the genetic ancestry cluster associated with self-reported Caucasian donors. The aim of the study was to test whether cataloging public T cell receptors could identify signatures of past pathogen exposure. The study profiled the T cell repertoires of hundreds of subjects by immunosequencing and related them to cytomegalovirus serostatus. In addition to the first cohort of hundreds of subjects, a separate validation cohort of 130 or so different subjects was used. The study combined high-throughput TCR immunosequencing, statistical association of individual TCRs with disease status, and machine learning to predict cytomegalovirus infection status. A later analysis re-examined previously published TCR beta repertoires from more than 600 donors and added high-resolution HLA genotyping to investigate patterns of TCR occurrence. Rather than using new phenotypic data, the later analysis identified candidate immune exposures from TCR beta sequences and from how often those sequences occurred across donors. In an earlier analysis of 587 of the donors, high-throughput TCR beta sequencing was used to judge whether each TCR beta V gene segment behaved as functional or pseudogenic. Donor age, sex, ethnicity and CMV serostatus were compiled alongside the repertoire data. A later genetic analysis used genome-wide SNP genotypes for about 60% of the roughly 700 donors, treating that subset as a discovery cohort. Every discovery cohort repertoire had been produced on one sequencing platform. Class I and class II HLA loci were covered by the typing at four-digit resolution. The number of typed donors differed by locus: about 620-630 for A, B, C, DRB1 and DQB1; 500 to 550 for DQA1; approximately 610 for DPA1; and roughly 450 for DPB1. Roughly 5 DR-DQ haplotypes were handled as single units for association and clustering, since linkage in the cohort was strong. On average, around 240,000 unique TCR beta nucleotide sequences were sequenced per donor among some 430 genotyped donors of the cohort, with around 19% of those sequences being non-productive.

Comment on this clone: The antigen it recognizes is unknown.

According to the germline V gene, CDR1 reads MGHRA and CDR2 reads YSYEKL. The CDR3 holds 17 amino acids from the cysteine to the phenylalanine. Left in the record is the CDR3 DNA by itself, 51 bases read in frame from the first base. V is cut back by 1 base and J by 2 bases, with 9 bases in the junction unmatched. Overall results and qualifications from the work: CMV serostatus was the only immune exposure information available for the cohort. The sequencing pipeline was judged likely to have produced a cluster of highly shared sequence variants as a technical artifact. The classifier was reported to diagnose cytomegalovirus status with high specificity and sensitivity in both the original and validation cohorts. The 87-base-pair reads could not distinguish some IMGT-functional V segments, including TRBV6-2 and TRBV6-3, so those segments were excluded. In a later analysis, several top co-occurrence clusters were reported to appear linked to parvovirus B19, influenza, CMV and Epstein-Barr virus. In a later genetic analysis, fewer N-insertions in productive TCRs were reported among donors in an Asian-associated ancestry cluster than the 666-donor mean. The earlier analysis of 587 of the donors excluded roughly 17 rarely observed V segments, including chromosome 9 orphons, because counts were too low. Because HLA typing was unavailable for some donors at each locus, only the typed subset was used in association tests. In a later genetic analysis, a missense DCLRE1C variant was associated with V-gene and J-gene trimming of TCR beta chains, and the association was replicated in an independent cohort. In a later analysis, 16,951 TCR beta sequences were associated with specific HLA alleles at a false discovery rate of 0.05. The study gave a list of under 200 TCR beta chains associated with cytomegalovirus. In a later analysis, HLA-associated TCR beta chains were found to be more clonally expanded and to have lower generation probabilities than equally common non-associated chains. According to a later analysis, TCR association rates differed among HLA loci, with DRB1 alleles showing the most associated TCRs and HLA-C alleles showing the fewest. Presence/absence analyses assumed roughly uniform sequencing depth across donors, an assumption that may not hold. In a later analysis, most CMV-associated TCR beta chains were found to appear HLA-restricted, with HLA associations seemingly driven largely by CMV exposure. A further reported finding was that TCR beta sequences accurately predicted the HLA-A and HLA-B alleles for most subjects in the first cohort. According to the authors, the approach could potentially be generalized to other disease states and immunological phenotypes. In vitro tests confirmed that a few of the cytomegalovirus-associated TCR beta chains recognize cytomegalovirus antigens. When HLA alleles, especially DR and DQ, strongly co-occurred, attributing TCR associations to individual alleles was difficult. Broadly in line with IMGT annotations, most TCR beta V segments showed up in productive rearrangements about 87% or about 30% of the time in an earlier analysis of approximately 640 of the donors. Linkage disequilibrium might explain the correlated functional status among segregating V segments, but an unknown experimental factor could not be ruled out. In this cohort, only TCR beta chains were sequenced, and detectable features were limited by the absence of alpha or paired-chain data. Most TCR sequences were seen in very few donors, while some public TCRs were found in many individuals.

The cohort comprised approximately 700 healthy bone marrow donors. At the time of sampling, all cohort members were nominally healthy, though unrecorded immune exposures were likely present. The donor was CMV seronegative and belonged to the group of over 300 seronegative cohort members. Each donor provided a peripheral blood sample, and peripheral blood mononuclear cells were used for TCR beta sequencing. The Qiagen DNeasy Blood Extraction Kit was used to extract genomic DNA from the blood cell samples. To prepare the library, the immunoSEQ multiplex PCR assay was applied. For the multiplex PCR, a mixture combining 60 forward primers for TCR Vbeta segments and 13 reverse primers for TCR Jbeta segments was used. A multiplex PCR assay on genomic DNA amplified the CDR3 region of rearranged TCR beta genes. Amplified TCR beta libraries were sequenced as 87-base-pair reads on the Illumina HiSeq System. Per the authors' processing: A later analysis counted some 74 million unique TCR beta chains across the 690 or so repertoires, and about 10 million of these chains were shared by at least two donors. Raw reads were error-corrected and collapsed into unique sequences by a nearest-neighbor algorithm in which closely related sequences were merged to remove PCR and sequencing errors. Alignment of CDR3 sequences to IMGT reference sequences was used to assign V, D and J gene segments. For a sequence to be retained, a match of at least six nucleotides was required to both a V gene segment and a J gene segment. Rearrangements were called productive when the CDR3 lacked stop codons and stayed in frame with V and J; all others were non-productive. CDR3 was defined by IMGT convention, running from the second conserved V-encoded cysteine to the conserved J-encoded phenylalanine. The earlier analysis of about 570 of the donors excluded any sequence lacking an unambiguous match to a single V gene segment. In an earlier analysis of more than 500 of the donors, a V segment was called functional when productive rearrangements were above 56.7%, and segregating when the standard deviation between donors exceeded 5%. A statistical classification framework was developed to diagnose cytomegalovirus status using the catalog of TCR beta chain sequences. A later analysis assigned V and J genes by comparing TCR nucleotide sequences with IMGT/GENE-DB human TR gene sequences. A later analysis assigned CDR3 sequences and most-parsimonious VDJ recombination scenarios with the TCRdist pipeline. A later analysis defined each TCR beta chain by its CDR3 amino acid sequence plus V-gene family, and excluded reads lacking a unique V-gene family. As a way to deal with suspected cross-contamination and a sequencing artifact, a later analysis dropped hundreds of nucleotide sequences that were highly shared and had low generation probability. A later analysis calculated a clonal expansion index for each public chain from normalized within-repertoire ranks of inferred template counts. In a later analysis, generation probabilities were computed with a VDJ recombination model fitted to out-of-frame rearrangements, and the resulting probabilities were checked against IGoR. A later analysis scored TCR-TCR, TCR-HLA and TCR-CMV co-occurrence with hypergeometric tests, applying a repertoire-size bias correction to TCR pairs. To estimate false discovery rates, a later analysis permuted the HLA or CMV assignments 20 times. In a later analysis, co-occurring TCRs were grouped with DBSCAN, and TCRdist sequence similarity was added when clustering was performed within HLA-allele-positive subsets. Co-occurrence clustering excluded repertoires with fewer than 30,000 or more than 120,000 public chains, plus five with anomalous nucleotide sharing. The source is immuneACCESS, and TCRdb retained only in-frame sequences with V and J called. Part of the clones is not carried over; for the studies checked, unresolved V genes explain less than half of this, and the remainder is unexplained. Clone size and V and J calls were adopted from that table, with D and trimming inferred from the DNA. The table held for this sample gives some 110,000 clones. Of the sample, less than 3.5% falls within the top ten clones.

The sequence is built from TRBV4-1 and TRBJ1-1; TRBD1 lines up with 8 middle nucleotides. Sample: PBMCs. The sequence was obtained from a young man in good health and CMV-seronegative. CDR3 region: CASSQVVSDRGNTEAFF. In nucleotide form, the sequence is TGCGCCAGCAGCCAAGTGGTCTCAGACAGGGGAAACACTGAAGCTTTCTTT.